These T cell receptor beta chains were read from a single sample in a study of immune characterization of retroperitoneal liposarcoma. TCRdb redid the calling of the PCR reads with MiXCR, one entry per CDR3 protein. The sample contains about 3,100 distinct CDR3 sequences, about 45% of which appear only once. The sample taken for sequencing was tumor tissue. These TCRs come from a male donor with retroperitoneal liposarcoma. Both conserved end residues are part of each CDR3. D genes are given only for firm matches. Size is stated for part of the rows, as once, few or many counts, or as a class when the clone is expanded.

TRBJ2-3 | NA | TRBV6-1 | TRBD1 | 15 | TGTGCCAGCAGTGAAGCGACAGGGGCCGCAGATACGCAGTATTTT | CASSEATGAADTQYF
TRBJ2-1 | NA | TRBV10-2 | TRBD1 | 15 | TGCGCCAGCATGCGCCGGGACAGTTCCTACAATGAGCAGTTCTTC | CASMRRDSSYNEQFF
TRBJ2-1 | few | TRBV10-1 | TRBD2 | 16 | TGCGCCAGCAGCCTTTCTAGCGGGAGAGGGGGCAATGAGCAGTTCTTC | CASSLSSGRGGNEQFF
TRBJ2-5 | NA | TRBV6-5 | NA | 15 | TGTGCCAGCCATCCGGGACTCCAGTACCAAGAGACCCAGTACTTC | CASHPGLQYQETQYF
TRBJ2-7 | NA | TRBV7-2 | NA | 14 | TGTGCCAGCAGCTTAGTTTCGGTGTACTACGAGCAGTACTTC | CASSLVSVYYEQYF
TRBJ2-7 | few | TRBV6-1 | NA | 12 | TGTGCCAGCAGTCGACAGTGGGATGAGCAGTACTTC | CASSRQWDEQYF
TRBJ2-7 | NA | TRBV6-5 | TRBD1 | 13 | TGTGCCAGCAGTCGTGGACAGGCCTACGAGCAGTACTTC | CASSRGQAYEQYF
TRBJ2-3 | NA | TRBV7-6 | TRBD2 | 14 | TGTGCCAGCAGCTTAGACGGGGGGACAGATACGCAGTATTTT | CASSLDGGTDTQYF
TRBJ2-7 | NA | TRBV6-1 | TRBD1 | 16 | TGTGCCAGCAGTACGGCTGGGACAGGGTATTCCCACGAGCAGTACTTC | CASSTAGTGYSHEQYF
TRBJ2-5 | few | TRBV12-3/TRBV12-4 | NA | 15 | TGTGCCAGCAGTCGCGGGACAATGTACCAAGAGACCCAGTACTTC | CASSRGTMYQETQYF
TRBJ1-1 | few | TRBV7-2 | NA | 12 | TGTGCCAGCAGCTTAGGATCGGTGGAAGCTTTCTTT | CASSLGSVEAFF
TRBJ2-1 | few | TRBV6-8 | TRBD2 | 16 | TGTGCCAGCAGTCGCCTCGGGACTAGCGGCCACAATGAGCAGTTCTTC | CASSRLGTSGHNEQFF
TRBJ1-3 | once | TRBV11-3 | NA | 14 | TGTGCCAGCAGCTTAGATCACACTGGAAACACCATATATTTT | CASSLDHTGNTIYF
TRBJ2-1 | NA | TRBV29-1 | TRBD2 | 17 | TGCAGCGTTCGAGGACTAGCGGGAGGCCGATTTATACAACAGCAGTTCTTC | CSVRGLAGGRFIQQQFF
TRBJ2-7 | NA | TRBV12-3/TRBV12-4 | NA | 14 | TGTGCCAGCAGTAGGGGGACTGGCTCCTACGAGCAGTACTTC | CASSRGTGSYEQYF
TRBJ2-2 | medium-sized | TRBV6-1 | TRBD2 | 15 | TGTGCCAGTATAAGACTAGCGGGAGGCGGCGGGGAGCTGTTTTTT | CASIRLAGGGGELFF
TRBJ2-7 | NA | TRBV7-6 | TRBD1 | 15 | TGTGCCAGCAGCTTGCATTGGGACAGCTCCTACGAGCAGTACTTC | CASSLHWDSSYEQYF
TRBJ2-1 | medium-sized | TRBV7-8 | TRBD2 | 14 | TGTGCCAGCAGCACAAGCGGGAGAGGAGAGACCCAGTTCTTC | CASSTSGRGETQFF
TRBJ1-4 | few | TRBV6-1 | NA | 16 | TGTGCCAGCAGTGCCCTGTCCCCTGGGACTAATGAAAAACTGTTTTTT | CASSALSPGTNEKLFF
TRBJ2-1 | NA | TRBV12-3/TRBV12-4 | NA | 15 | TGTGCCAGCAGTGAAACTCCAAACTCCTACAATGAGCAGTTCTTC | CASSETPNSYNEQFF
TRBJ1-1 | NA | TRBV4-1 | TRBD1 | 14 | TGTGCCAGCAGCCAACAGGACAGGGAGGCTGAAGCTTTCTTT | CASSQQDREAEAFF
TRBJ1-1 | NA | TRBV6-1 | NA | 13 | TGTGCCAGCACCGAAGCACGGGGACGGAGTCCTTTCTTT | CASTEARGRSPFF
TRBJ2-1 | NA | TRBV12-3/TRBV12-4 | NA | 14 | TGTGCCAGCAGTAGGGGGACTGGCTCCTACGAGCAGTTCTTC | CASSRGTGSYEQFF
TRBJ2-1 | NA | TRBV7-2 | TRBD2 | 15 | TGTGCCAGCACCACTCGGGGACTAGCGAACTATGAGCAGTTCTTC | CASTTRGLANYEQFF
TRBJ2-1 | NA | TRBV6-7 | TRBD2 | 13 | TGTGCCAGCATCCGAGCGGGAGTCAATGAGCAGTTCTTC | CASIRAGVNEQFF
TRBJ2-1 | NA | TRBV11-3 | NA | 15 | TGTGCCAGCAGCTTATCTAGGAACCAGGTCAATGAGCAGTTCTTC | CASSLSRNQVNEQFF
TRBJ2-1 | few | TRBV27 | NA | 16 | TGTGCCAGCCAGAATTCCAGGGGATCGACCTACAATGAGCAGTTCTTC | CASQNSRGSTYNEQFF
TRBJ2-3 | NA | TRBV11-2 | NA | 12 | TGTGCCAGCAGCTTACCAACAGATACGCAGTATTTT | CASSLPTDTQYF
TRBJ2-7 | NA | TRBV11-3 | NA | 12 | TGTGCCAGCTCTGACCTCTCCTACGAGCAGTACTTC | CASSDLSYEQYF
TRBJ2-2 | NA | TRBV6-1 | TRBD1 | 14 | TGTGCCAGCAGGTCGCAGGGGGACGCCGGGGAGCTGTTTTTT | CASRSQGDAGELFF
TRBJ1-1 | NA | TRBV27 | NA | 14 | TGTGCCAGCAGTTTAGGGGGGCGCGTCACTGAAGCTTTCTTT | CASSLGGRVTEAFF
TRBJ2-1 | NA | TRBV7-3 | NA | 14 | TGTGCCAGCAGCTTAGCCCAAGCCCCCAATGAGCAGTTCTTC | CASSLAQAPNEQFF
TRBJ2-1 | NA | TRBV6-1 | NA | 14 | TGTGCCAGCAGCCCGACGACGGACTCCGGGGAGCAGTTCTTC | CASSPTTDSGEQFF
TRBJ1-1 | NA | TRBV27 | NA | 16 | TGTGCCAGCAGTTTCCCCCCTCTGGCACGGACCACTGAAGCTTTCTTT | CASSFPPLARTTEAFF
TRBJ2-1 | NA | TRBV10-3 | TRBD2 | 14 | TGTGCCATCAGTGATGGGACTAGTCTCGGTGAGCAGTTCTTC | CAISDGTSLGEQFF
TRBJ2-5 | NA | TRBV6-1 | NA | 18 | TGTGCCAGCAGTGAAGAATATAGGTTGACGGCTGGGGGGATGACCCAGTACTTC | CASSEEYRLTAGGMTQYF
TRBJ2-1 | few | TRBV6-5 | TRBD1 | 13 | TGTGCCAGCAGTCCGGGACAGGGGAATGAGCAGTTCTTC | CASSPGQGNEQFF
TRBJ2-1 | few | TRBV6-1 | TRBD1 | 20 | TGTGCCAGCAGTTACCGGGACAGAAGACAGAAACTGATATCCTACAATGAGCAGTTCTTC | CASSYRDRRQKLISYNEQFF
TRBJ2-1 | few | TRBV6-1 | TRBD2 | 14 | TGTGCCAGCAACTTAGCGGGAGCTGGCGATGAGCAGTTCTTC | CASNLAGAGDEQFF
TRBJ2-1 | medium-sized | TRBV6-1 | NA | 18 | TGTGCCAGCAGAGAAAGGGAGTGGTTGGATAGCTCCTACAATGAGCAGTTCTTC | CASREREWLDSSYNEQFF
TRBJ2-7 | few | TRBV6-1 | TRBD2 | 19 | TGTGCCAGCAGGCGAGGGGTAGCGGGAGTAATTAGTGGGTCCTACGAGCAGTACTTC | CASRRGVAGVISGSYEQYF
TRBJ2-3 | NA | TRBV6-1 | TRBD2 | 16 | TGTGCCAGCAGTTGGGGACTAGCGGGATCTCACGATACGCAGTATTTT | CASSWGLAGSHDTQYF
TRBJ2-3 | NA | TRBV7-6 | NA | 14 | TGTGCCAGCAGCTTCTACAGTAGCACAGATACGCAGTATTTT | CASSFYSSTDTQYF
TRBJ2-1 | large | TRBV11-3 | NA | 11 | TGTGCCAGCAGCTTAGATCTAGTAGGGCTCTTC | CASSLDLVGLF
TRBJ2-3 | medium-sized | TRBV6-1 | TRBD2 | 13 | TGTGCCAGCAGTTATCAGGCGGGAGTACCGCAGTATTTT | CASSYQAGVPQYF
TRBJ2-1 | NA | TRBV6-1 | TRBD2 | 17 | TGTGCCAGCAGTTCCACCCTGGCGGGAGGGCGACGAGAGACCCAGTTCTTC | CASSSTLAGGRRETQFF
TRBJ2-7 | NA | TRBV6-1 | NA | 14 | TGTGCCAGCAGTGAACAGGACCTCGTGGGGGAGCAGTACTTC | CASSEQDLVGEQYF
TRBJ2-1 | few | TRBV12-3/TRBV12-4 | TRBD2 | 15 | TGTGCCAGCAGGGCTGGACTAGCGGGAGGAAATGAGCAGTTCTTC | CASRAGLAGGNEQFF
TRBJ2-4 | once | TRBV7-2 | TRBD1 | 16 | TGTGCCAGCAGCTTAGTTGACAGGGGCGTCAAAAACATTCAGTACTTC | CASSLVDRGVKNIQYF
TRBJ2-7 | large | TRBV7-2 | NA | 15 | TGTGCCAGCAGCTTAGATAGGCAGCGGGTGTTCGAGCAGTACTTC | CASSLDRQRVFEQYF
TRBJ2-1 | NA | TRBV6-2/TRBV6-3 | TRBD2 | 15 | TGTGCCAGCAACCTACTAGCGGGGGACCTTAATGAGCAGTTCTTC | CASNLLAGDLNEQFF